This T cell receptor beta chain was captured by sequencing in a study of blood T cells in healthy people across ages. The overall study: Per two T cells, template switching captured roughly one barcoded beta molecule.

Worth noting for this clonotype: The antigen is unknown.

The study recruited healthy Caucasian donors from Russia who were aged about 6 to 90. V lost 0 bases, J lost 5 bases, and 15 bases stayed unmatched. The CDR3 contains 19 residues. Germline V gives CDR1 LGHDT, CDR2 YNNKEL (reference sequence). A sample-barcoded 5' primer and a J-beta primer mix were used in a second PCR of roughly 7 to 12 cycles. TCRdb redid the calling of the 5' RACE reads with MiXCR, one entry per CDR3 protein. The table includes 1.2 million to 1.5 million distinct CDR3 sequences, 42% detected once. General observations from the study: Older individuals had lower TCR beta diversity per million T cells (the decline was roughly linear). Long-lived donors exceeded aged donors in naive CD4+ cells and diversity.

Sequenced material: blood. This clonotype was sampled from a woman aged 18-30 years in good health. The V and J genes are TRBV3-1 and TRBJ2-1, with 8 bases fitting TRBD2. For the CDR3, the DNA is TGTGCCAGCAGCCAAGATGGGAGGGTCCTGAGCGGGAGACACAATGAGCAGTTCTTC. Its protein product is CASSQDGRVLSGRHNEQFF.